The present entry profiles one TCR beta chain with its context. Its antigen is not known. Clones were sequenced by immunoSEQ multiplex PCR, and TCRdb holds only the in-frame ones, with some missing. The table records 50,000 or so clones, over 80% of them present only once. The length of the CDR3 is 16 residues. V shed 5 bases and J 5 bases; nucleotides not matched to a gene: 11. The germline V gene encodes CDR1 LGHNA and CDR2 YSLEER. The data originate from a study of OX40 agonist ivuxolimab in advanced cancers. Background on the study: From 23 to 79 years was the age range, with a mean of approximately 63 years, and 65% to 90% were male. People who had prior anti-PD-1, anti-PD-L1 or anti-CTLA-4 therapy could take part, and less than 50% had some. Whole-study results and caveats: Antigen targets of the expanded peripheral T cells went undetermined.

Sequenced material: CD4+ or CD8+ T cells sorted from blood, taken in a trial of the OX40 agonist ivuxolimab. This chain uses TRBV4-3 with TRBJ2-2; 7 bases fit TRBD1. The TCR sequence derives from an adult with an advanced solid tumor such as melanoma, head and neck, liver or kidney cancer. The CDR3 sequence: CASSIAQGLGTGELFF. CDR3 nucleotides: TGCGCCAGCAGCATAGCACAGGGGTTGGGGACCGGGGAGCTGTTTTTT.